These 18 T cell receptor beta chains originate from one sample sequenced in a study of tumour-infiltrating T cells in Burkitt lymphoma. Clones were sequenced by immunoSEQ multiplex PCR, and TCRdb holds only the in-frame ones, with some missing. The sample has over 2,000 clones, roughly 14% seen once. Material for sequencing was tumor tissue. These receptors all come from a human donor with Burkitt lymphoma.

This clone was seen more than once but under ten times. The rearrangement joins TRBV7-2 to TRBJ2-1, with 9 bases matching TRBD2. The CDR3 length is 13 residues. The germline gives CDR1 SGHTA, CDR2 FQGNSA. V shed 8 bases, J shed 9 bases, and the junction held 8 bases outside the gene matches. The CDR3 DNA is TGTGCCAGCGGAAGCGGGAGGTTCGGTGAGCAGTTCTTC. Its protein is CASGSGRFGEQFF. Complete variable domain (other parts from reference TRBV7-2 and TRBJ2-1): GAGVSQSPSNKVTEKGKDVELRCDPISGHTALYWYRQSLGQGLEFLIYFQGNSAPDKSGLPSDRFSAERTGGSVSTLTIQRTQQEDSAVYLCASGSGRFGEQFFGPGTRLTVL.

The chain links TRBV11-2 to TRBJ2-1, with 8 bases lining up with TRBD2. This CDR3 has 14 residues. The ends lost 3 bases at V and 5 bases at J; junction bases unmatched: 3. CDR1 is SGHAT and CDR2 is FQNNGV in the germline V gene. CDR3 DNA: TGTGCCAGCAGCTTCACTAGCGGCAACAATGAGCAGTTCTTC. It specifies CASSFTSGNNEQFF.

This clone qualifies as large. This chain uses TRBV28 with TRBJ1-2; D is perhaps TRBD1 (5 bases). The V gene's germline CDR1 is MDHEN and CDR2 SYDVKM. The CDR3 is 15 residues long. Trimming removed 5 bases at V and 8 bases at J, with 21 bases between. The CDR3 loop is CASSPGQVGLHGYTF. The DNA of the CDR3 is TGTGCCAGCAGTCCGGGGCAGGTCGGTCTCCACGGCTACACCTTC.

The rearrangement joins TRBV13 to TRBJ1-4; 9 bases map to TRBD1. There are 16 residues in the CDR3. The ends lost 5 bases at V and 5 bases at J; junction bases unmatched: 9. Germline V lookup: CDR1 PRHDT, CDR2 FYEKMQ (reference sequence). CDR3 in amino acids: CASSVGPGTGNEKLFF. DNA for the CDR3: TGTGCCAGCAGCGTGGGACCCGGGACAGGGAATGAAAAACTGTTTTTT.

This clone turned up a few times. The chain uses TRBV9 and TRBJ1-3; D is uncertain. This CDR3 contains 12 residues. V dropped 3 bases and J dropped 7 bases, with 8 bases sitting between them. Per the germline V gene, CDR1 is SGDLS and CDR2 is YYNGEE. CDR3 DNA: TGTGCCAGCAGCGCTACTGCTAACACCATATATTTT. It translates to CASSATANTIYF.

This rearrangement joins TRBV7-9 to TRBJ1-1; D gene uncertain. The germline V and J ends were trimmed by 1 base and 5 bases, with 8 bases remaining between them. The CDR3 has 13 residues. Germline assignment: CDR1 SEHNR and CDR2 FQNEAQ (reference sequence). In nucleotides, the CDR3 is TGTGCCAGCAGCTTAGTCCAGGATACTGAAGCTTTCTTT. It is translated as CASSLVQDTEAFF. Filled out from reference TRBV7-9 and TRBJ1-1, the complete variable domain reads DTGVSQNPRHKITKRGQNVTFRCDPISEHNRLYWYRQTLGQGPEFLTYFQNEAQLEKSRLLSDRFSAERPKGSFSTLEIQRTEQGDSAMYLCASSLVQDTEAFFGQGTRLTVV.

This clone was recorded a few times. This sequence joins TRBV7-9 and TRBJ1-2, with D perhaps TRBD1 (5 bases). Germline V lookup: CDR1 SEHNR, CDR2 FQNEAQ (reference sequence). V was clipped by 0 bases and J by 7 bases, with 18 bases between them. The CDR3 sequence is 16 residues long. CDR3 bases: TGTGCCAGCAGCTTAGCGTTTTCAGAGGGGCGGAGTGGCTACACCTTC. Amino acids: CASSLAFSEGRSGYTF.

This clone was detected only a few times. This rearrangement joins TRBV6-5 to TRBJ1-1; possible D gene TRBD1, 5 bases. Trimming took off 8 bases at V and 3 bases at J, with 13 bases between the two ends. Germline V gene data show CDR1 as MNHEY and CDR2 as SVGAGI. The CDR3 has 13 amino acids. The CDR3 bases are TGTGCCAGCCGCAGGGCGGTAGACACTGAAGCTTTCTTT. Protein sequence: CASRRAVDTEAFF.

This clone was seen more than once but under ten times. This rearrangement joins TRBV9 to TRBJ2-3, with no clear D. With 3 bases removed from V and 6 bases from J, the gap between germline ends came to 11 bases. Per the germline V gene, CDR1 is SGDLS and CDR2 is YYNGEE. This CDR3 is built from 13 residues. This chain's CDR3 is CASSGLVADTQYF. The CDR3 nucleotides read TGTGCCAGCAGCGGCCTGGTAGCCGATACGCAGTATTTT. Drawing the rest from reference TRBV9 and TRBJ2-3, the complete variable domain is DSGVTQTPKHLITATGQRVTLRCSPRSGDLSVYWYQQSLDQGLQFLIQYYNGEERAKGNILERFSAQQFPDLHSELNLSSLELGDSALYFCASSGLVADTQYFGPGTRLTVL.

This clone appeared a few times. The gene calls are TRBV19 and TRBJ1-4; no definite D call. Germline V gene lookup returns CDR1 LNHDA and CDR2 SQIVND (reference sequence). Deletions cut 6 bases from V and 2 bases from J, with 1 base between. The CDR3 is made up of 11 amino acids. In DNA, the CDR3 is TGTGCCAGTAGGACTAATGAAAAACTGTTTTTT. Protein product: CASRTNEKLFF.

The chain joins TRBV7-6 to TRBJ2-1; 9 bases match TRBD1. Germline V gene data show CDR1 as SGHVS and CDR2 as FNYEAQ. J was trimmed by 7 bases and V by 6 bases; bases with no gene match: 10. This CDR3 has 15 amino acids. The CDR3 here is CASSGERTGVNEQFF. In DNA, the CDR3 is TGTGCCAGCAGTGGGGAAAGGACAGGGGTTAATGAGCAGTTCTTC.

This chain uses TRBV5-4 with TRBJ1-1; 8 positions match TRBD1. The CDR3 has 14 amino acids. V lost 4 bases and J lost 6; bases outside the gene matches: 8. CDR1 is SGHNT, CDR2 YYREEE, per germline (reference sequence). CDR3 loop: CASSGQGAPSEAFF. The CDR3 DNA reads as TGTGCCAGCAGCGGCCAGGGGGCGCCCTCTGAAGCTTTCTTT.

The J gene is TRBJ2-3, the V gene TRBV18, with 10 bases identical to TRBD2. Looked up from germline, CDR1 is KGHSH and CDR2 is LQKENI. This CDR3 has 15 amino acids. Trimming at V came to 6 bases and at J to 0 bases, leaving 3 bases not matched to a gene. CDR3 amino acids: CASSMTSGSTDTQYF. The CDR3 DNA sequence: TGTGCCAGCTCGATGACTAGCGGGAGCACAGATACGCAGTATTTT.

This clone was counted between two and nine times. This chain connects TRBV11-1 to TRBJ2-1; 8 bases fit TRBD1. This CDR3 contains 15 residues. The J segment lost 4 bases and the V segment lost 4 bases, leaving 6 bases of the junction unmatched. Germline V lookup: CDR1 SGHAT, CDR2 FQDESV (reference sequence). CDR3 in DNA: TGTGCCAGCAGCTCGACAGGGGAAGATTACAATGAGCAGTTCTTC. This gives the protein CASSSTGEDYNEQFF.

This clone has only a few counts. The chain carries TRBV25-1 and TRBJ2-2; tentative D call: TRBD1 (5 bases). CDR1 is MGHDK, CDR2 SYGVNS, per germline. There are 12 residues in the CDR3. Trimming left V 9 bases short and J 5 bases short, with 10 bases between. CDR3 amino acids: CASIRATGELFF. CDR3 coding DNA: TGTGCCAGTATCAGGGCAACCGGGGAGCTGTTTTTT.

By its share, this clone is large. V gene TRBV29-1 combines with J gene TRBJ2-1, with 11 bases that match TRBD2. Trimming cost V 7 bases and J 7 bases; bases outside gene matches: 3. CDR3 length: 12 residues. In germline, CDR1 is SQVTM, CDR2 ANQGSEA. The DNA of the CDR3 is TGCAGCGGACTAGCGGGGTGGAATGAGCAGTTCTTC. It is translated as CSGLAGWNEQFF.

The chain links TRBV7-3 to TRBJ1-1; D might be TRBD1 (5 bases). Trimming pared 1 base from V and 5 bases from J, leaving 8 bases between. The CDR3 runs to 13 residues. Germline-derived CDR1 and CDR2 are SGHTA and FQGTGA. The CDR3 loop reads CASSLMWGTEAFF. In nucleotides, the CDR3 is TGTGCCAGCAGCTTAATGTGGGGGACTGAAGCTTTCTTT.

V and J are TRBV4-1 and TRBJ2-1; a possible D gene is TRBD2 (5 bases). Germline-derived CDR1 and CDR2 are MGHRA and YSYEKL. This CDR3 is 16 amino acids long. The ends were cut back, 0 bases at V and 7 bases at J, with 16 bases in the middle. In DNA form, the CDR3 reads TGCGCCAGCAGCCAAGACTCACTCGTTGGAGGTAATGAGCAGTTCTTC. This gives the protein CASSQDSLVGGNEQFF.